This T cell receptor beta chain originates from a study of blood T cell repertoires in COVID-19 (dated by TCRdb to 2019 to 2021). Regarding the complete study: The collaborator samples originated in the United States, Italy and Spain and spanned the acute and convalescent phases of COVID-19. The material from the prospective study consisted of cDNA or gDNA derived from T cells, B-cell-depleted T cells, or PBMCs. The dataset comprised deeply sampled blood TCRbeta repertoires from subjects exposed to, actively infected with, or recovered from COVID-19. The repertoires were released in a freely available public database meant as a resource for research on the immune response to SARS-CoV-2. Samples came from the ongoing ImmuneRACE study (first 160 participants) plus 1,254 subjects from 6 global collaborators. Sample metadata almost always included a de-identified subject ID, COVID-19 status, age in years and sex. Where available, HLA class I and class II types were obtained from metadata supplied by the sample provider rather than from assay-based typing. The investigation overall reported the following: The quantity of clinical and demographic metadata differed by source and by participant and was supplied without curation.

The immunoSEQ Assay, a bias-controlled multiplex PCR, was used to amplify TCRbeta CDR3 regions from genomic DNA. The original methods were these. The number of nucleated cells in each sample was estimated by amplification of reference gene primers within the assay. To quantify the absolute abundance of each unique TCRbeta CDR3 rearrangement, sequence reads were collapsed and filtered. For each sample, productive Simpson clonality was calculated by taking the square root of Simpson's diversity index across productive rearrangements. Here the immuneACCESS table is served through TCRdb, limited to in-frame sequences with V and J called. Missing clones are a known gap in these copies; in checked studies unresolved V genes cover under half, and the rest lacks a known reason. V, J and clone size derive from that table, while D and trimming were established from the DNA sequence. This sample comprises some 93,000 clones, 80% to 90% of them detected only once. The ten largest clonotypes hold more than 7% of the sample.

The collaborating institutions used their own protocols to collect whole blood in K2EDTA tubes. For TCRbeta analysis, collaborators shipped samples as frozen whole blood, isolated PBMCs, or DNA extracted from either of those sample types. With regard to this clone: Its cognate antigen has yet to be identified. No much larger clonotype is one base removed from it; base qualities were not supplied.

The TCR originated in a man in his sixties with acute or convalescent COVID-19. Sequencing used peripheral blood.

The sequence in DNA is TGTGCCATCAGTGAGACCACAGGGAGGACAGGGGGCTACACCTTC. Its protein is CAISETTGRTGGYTF. In this chain, TRBV10-3 is recombined with TRBJ1-2, with 8 central nucleotides matching TRBD1. In the germline V gene, CDR1 corresponds to ENHRY and CDR2 to SYGVKD. The germline V end is reduced by 2 bases and the J end by 8 bases; junction bases left unmatched: 10. The CDR3 runs 15 residues from the cysteine to the phenylalanine. Here the CDR3 DNA is all that survives: 45 bases in frame from base 1.